The entry below describes one TCR beta chain. Its antigen remains unknown. TCRdb analysed the reads with MiXCR anew, one entry per CDR3 protein. The table shows under 200,000 distinct CDR3 sequences, with approximately 9.6% occurring only once. With V trimmed by 2 bases and J by 4 bases, 6 bases remained unmatched. The CDR3 totals 14 residues. Germline V gene sequence: CDR1 DFQATT, CDR2 SNEGSKA (reference sequence). These data come from a study of T cell repertoires in cytomegalovirus infection. Turning to the study itself: CMV infection plus the matching HLA type was flagged by public TCR beta signatures. Study-wide findings and caveats: The response measured ex vivo was dominated by TCR beta clonotypes (HLA-C-restricted and CMV-specific). There were carriers of CMV plus the relevant HLA, and cumulative public TCR beta family frequency identified them.

Sequenced sample: PBMCs. The chain carries TRBV20-1 and TRBJ1-1, with 8 bases matching TRBD1. The origin of this receptor is a human donor in good health (CMV status not recorded). Some clones in this sample may be carry-over from other donors' samples. The CDR3 loop is CSARCNRGGTEAFF. CDR3 DNA sequence: TGCAGTGCTAGATGTAACAGGGGGGGCACTGAAGCTTTCTTT.